The rows below give T cell receptor beta chains drawn from one sample of a study of beta chain features in type 1 diabetes. Sequencing was performed with immunoSEQ multiplex PCR; in TCRdb, only in-frame clones are kept and a portion is missing. The repertoire includes roughly 500,000 clones, 9.5% to 12% of them detected once, and around 0.05% sits in the top ten. The specimen sequenced was naive CD4+ T cells from blood. These receptors were obtained from a woman aged 18 to 35 in good health. CDR3s leave out the opening cysteine and the closing phenylalanine or tryptophan.

v_gene: TRBV6-5
j_gene: TRBJ2-1
CDR3aa: ASSYSYYNEQF

v_gene: TRBV25-1
j_gene: TRBJ2-5
CDR3aa: ASSESGTVETQY

v_gene: TRBV18
j_gene: TRBJ2-7
CDR3aa: ASSPASYEQY

v_gene: TRBV10-3
j_gene: TRBJ1-4
CDR3aa: ASTEGGEKLF

v_gene: TRBV4-3
j_gene: TRBJ1-1
CDR3aa: ASQPGQGFYTEAF

v_gene: TRBV19
j_gene: TRBJ1-1
CDR3aa: ASSISGMAEAF

v_gene: TRBV4-2
j_gene: TRBJ2-1
CDR3aa: ASSQERGHEQF

v_gene: TRBV4-1
j_gene: TRBJ2-1
CDR3aa: ASSQRHPSYNEQF

v_gene: TRBV5-1
j_gene: TRBJ2-6
CDR3aa: ASSLVIFAGSSSGANVLT

v_gene: TRBV5-1
j_gene: TRBJ1-1
CDR3aa: ASSPTGSYDRAF

v_gene: TRBV7-7
j_gene: TRBJ2-1
CDR3aa: ASSFWGENEQF

v_gene: TRBV7-9
j_gene: TRBJ2-1
CDR3aa: ASSLGSVNEQF

v_gene: TRBV5-1
j_gene: TRBJ2-5
CDR3aa: ASSLDGEQTQY

v_gene: TRBV5-4
j_gene: TRBJ2-5
CDR3aa: ASSPAPPRETQY

v_gene: TRBV7-2
j_gene: TRBJ2-3
CDR3aa: ASSPWRPGTSVGTDTQY

v_gene: TRBV20-1
j_gene: TRBJ1-1
CDR3aa: SPGQAKAF

v_gene: TRBV6-6
j_gene: TRBJ2-3
CDR3aa: ASSSRGLDTQY

v_gene: TRBV28
j_gene: TRBJ2-4
CDR3aa: ASMEGREDIQY

v_gene: TRBV5-1
j_gene: TRBJ2-2
CDR3aa: ASSVSGRDTGELF

v_gene: TRBV7-2
j_gene: TRBJ1-5
CDR3aa: ASSLVSSNQPQH

v_gene: TRBV27
j_gene: TRBJ1-1
CDR3aa: ASSRDRGLPEAF

v_gene: TRBV11-3
j_gene: TRBJ1-1
CDR3aa: ASAINTEAF

v_gene: TRBV7-9
j_gene: TRBJ2-1
CDR3aa: ASSPQGTGNNEQF

v_gene: TRBV29-1
j_gene: TRBJ1-4
CDR3aa: SVAGEKGGPDNEKLF

v_gene: TRBV7-2
j_gene: TRBJ2-3
CDR3aa: ASSLLGLGSPTDTQY

v_gene: TRBV29-1
j_gene: TRBJ1-1
CDR3aa: SVRRDRATEAF

v_gene: TRBV10-3
j_gene: TRBJ2-5
CDR3aa: AIHGTSGPQETQY

v_gene: TRBV7-3
j_gene: TRBJ2-5
CDR3aa: ASSFGQGEETQY

v_gene: TRBV10-3
j_gene: TRBJ1-2
CDR3aa: AISEDRGLDGYT

v_gene: TRBV5-1
j_gene: TRBJ2-1
CDR3aa: ASSYGVGSYNEQF

v_gene: TRBV7-3
j_gene: TRBJ2-1
CDR3aa: ASSQTGNLHNEQF

v_gene: TRBV5-1
j_gene: TRBJ1-1
CDR3aa: ASSLVTEAF